This T cell receptor (beta chain) came from a study of post-analysis software for immune sequencing data. Study information: As for disease course, relapsing-remitting, secondary progressive and progressive-relapsing multiple sclerosis were all included.

Unique molecular identifiers were built into the TCR beta cDNA libraries. Yield was some 500,000 cDNA molecules from approximately 0.91 to 9.4 million T cells. MiXCR, applied by TCRdb to the PCR reads, yields one record per CDR3 protein. The sample holds about 620,000 distinct CDR3 sequences; around 44% are singletons and the top ten take 1.7%. Remarks on this clonotype: The antigen remains unidentified.

The CDR3 has 13 residues. Germline V gives CDR1 MGHRA, CDR2 YSYEKL. V was pared by 3 bases and J by 3 bases, with 8 bases between. Regarding the study as a whole: In patients, TRBV5-6, TRBV5-1 and TRBV20-1 belonged to about five TRBV segments found more frequently than in controls. Same-batch preparations were strongly co-clustered by F measure. Versus controls, multiple sclerosis patients showed significantly lower diversity (normalized Chao1).

The chain is built from TRBV4-1 and TRBJ2-5; D gene uncertain. Sequences were obtained from blood. This receptor was taken from a girl under 18 with multiple sclerosis. The chain's CDR3 is CASSHRQEETQYF. Here the CDR3 DNA reads TGCGCCAGCAGCCACAGACAAGAAGAGACCCAGTACTTC.